This T cell receptor beta chain derives from a study of cytomegalovirus exposure and HLA in healthy donors. General observations from the study: Later work showed greater clonal expansion in HLA-associated TCR beta chains than in equally common others. Later on, analysis showed that most CMV-associated TCR beta chains appeared to be HLA-restricted. A later analysis appeared to link common viral pathogens to several of the most significant clusters.

PCR was performed using 60 Vbeta and 13 Jbeta primers. This table comes from immunoSEQ multiplex PCR, and its TCRdb copy is limited to in-frame clones, with some not included. The sample consists of around 100,000 clones, roughly 70% of them appearing once. In this sample, this clone turned up a few times. Its cognate antigen is unknown. The same CDR3 can be traced to other DNA sequences in this sample. The TCR comes from a man younger than 40 in good health and CMV-seropositive. Sequenced: PBMCs.

CDR3 sequence (DNA): TGTGCCAGCAGTACGGGACAGGGGGAGCGTGGCTACACCTTC. As protein: CASSTGQGERGYTF. The chain uses TRBV27 and TRBJ1-2; 11 bases line up with TRBD1. The V and J ends lost 5 bases and 7 bases, in that order; junction bases with no gene match: 6. Looked up from germline, CDR1 is MNHEY and CDR2 is SMNVEV (reference sequence). The CDR3 has 14 residues.